This T cell receptor beta chain was captured by sequencing in a study of cytomegalovirus exposure and HLA in healthy donors. Study observations and caveats: Confirmation in vitro established that a few CMV-associated chains were specific for CMV antigens. Beyond CMV serostatus, there was no information to go on about immune exposure. Among the sequence variants, a highly shared cluster was likely an artifact of sequencing.

The PCR ran on 60 Vbeta and 13 Jbeta primers. Assay used: immunoSEQ multiplex PCR; TCRdb lists only in-frame clones, some missing. This sample has around 210,000 clones, with around 80% found just once. This CDR3 spans 12 amino acids. Looked up from germline, CDR1 is PRHDT and CDR2 is FYEKMQ (reference sequence). This clone was seen a single time. Its antigen is still unknown. A junction end diverges from the germline sequence, so it may reflect a read error. At collection, donors were nominally healthy, but unrecorded immune exposures were probable. This receptor was obtained from a boy aged 5-17 years in good health and CMV-seronegative. The sequenced sample consisted of PBMCs. The chain carries TRBV13 and TRBJ1-2; D gene unclear. Written as DNA, the CDR3 is TGTGCCAGCAGCTTCTCCCAGGATGGCTGCACCTTC. This translates into CASSFSQDGCTF.